What follows are 16 T cell receptor beta chains derived from one specimen sequenced in a study of blood T cells in healthy people across ages. The second PCR ran about 6 to 11 cycles with a sample-barcoded 5' primer and J-beta primers. TCRdb ran MiXCR on the 5' RACE reads and lists one entry per CDR3 protein. The sample includes approximately 800,000 distinct CDR3 sequences, nearly 60% seen only once; the top ten take about 20%. Sequencing was carried out using blood. These TCRs come from a man younger than 40 in good health.

The chain joins TRBV3-1 to TRBJ2-1, with TRBD1 matching over 8 bases. Germline CDR1 LGHDT, CDR2 YNNKEL (reference sequence). The CDR3 loop spans 14 amino acids. J lost 15 bases, V lost 0 bases, and 10 bases had no gene match. Here the CDR3 reads CASSQDIVGQGLFF. The CDR3 bases are TGTGCCAGCAGCCAAGATATAGTCGGACAGGGTTTGTTCTTC.

The V gene is TRBV20-1, the J gene TRBJ1-4; 9 nucleotides agree with TRBD1. This CDR3 is 16 amino acids long. Germline V gene data show CDR1 as DFQATT and CDR2 as SNEGSKA (reference sequence). The J segment lost 8 bases and the V segment lost 0 bases, leaving 10 bases of the junction unmatched. CDR3 bases: TGCAGTGCTAGAGATCGCCTGGGACAGGGAGCAGAAAAACTGTTTTTT. Protein product: CSARDRLGQGAEKLFF.

V is TRBV4-2 and J is TRBJ1-2, with a weak D call TRBD1 (6 bases). V lost 1 base and J lost 7, with 16 bases in between. Germline CDR1 reads LGHNA; CDR2 reads YNFKEQ. The CDR3 extends over 15 amino acids. The CDR3 here is CASSQAEVQGSGYTF. CDR3 in DNA: TGTGCCAGCAGCCAAGCCGAAGTACAGGGCTCTGGCTACACCTTC.

This clonotype has just a few counts. J is TRBJ2-7 and V is TRBV2; D unclear. This CDR3 is built from 12 residues. V was cut by 10 bases and J by 2 bases, with 12 bases left in between. CDR1 is SNHLY, CDR2 FYNNEI, per germline. The CDR3 region has the DNA TGTGCCACCCGGCTACTCGCCTACGAGCAGTACTTC. Translating it yields CATRLLAYEQYF.

This clonotype was found once. This sequence joins TRBV6-2 or TRBV6-3 and TRBJ2-7, with 7 bases fitting TRBD1. Germline V gives CDR1 MNHEY, CDR2 SVGEGT. J gave up 2 bases and V 1 base, and 5 bases lay outside the gene matches. The CDR3 loop spans 15 amino acids. The CDR3 nucleotides are TGTGCCAGCAGTTACTTGGACAGGTCCCCCTACGAGCAGTACTTC. Translated, it gives CASSYLDRSPYEQYF.

This chain uses TRBV6-5 with TRBJ1-2, with 7 bases identical to TRBD1. CDR3 length: 14 residues. Trimming removed 6 bases from V and 4 bases from J; junction bases left unmatched: 8. Germline assignment: CDR1 MNHEY and CDR2 SVGAGI. The CDR3 region is CASSYRDRSYGYTF. As DNA, the CDR3 is TGTGCCAGCAGCTACAGGGACAGATCCTATGGCTACACCTTC.

The CDR3 loop reads CSGSSAGSNTEAFF. As DNA, the CDR3 is TGCAGCGGATCTTCCGCCGGGAGTAACACTGAAGCTTTCTTT. The chain couples TRBV29-1 to TRBJ1-1; D remains unclear. Germline CDR1 SQVTM, CDR2 ANQGSEA. The CDR3 extends over 14 amino acids. Trimming removed 7 bases at V and 2 bases at J, with 17 bases between.

The chain joins TRBV7-8 to TRBJ1-2; 7 positions match TRBD1. CDR1 and CDR2 (germline): SGHVS, FQNEAQ. The CDR3 length is 14 residues. Trimming cost V 4 bases and J 8 bases; bases outside gene matches: 10. CDR3 coding DNA: TGTGCCAGCAGCTCGGGACAGCTACCTGGGGGCTACACCTTC. It specifies CASSSGQLPGGYTF.

This chain uses TRBV4-1 with TRBJ2-1, with 10 positions matching TRBD2. Germline-derived CDR1 and CDR2 are MGHRA and YSYEKL. V was clipped by 0 bases and J by 6 bases; unmatched bases: 5. The CDR3 is made up of 16 amino acids. As DNA, the CDR3 is TGCGCCAGCAGCCAAGATAGTGTAGCGGGAGGCAATGAGCAGTTCTTC. Protein sequence: CASSQDSVAGGNEQFF.

The V call is TRBV3-1, the J call TRBJ1-4; D is unresolved. Trimming removed 2 bases at V and 7 bases at J, with 14 bases between. CDR1 and CDR2 from the germline V gene are LGHDT and YNNKEL (reference sequence). CDR3 length: 15 residues. CDR3 DNA: TGTGCCAGCAGCCAACAGGCCCAAGGAAGTGAAAAACTGTTTTTT. As protein: CASSQQAQGSEKLFF.

This clonotype is a singleton in its sample. V and J are TRBV10-3 and TRBJ1-2, with 9 bases matching TRBD1. The CDR3 has 15 amino acids. After removal of 4 bases from V and 8 bases from J, the junction contained 11 bases not matched to a gene. Germline loops: CDR1 ENHRY, CDR2 SYGVKD. The CDR3 coding sequence is TGTGCCATCAGTGGCTCCGGGACAGGGCTGGCCGGCTACACCTTC. The encoded protein is CAISGSGTGLAGYTF.

Of note for this clonotype: One end of the junction is discordant with germline, which a read error may explain. The rearrangement joins TRBV7-2 to TRBJ2-3, with D perhaps matching TRBD2 (6 bases). The CDR3 has 15 residues. Germline CDR1 SGHTA, CDR2 FQGNSA. The CDR3 sequence is CASILVTGGTDTQYF. The CDR3 DNA reads as TGTGCCAGCATCTTAGTTACGGGGGGCACAGATACGCAGTATTTT.

The chain joins TRBV4-2 to TRBJ2-5; the match to TRBD2 covers 13 bases. This CDR3 is built from 16 residues. V dropped 2 bases and J dropped 11; count of bases not matched to a gene: 11. Germline CDR1 LGHNA, CDR2 YNFKEQ. CDR3 amino acids: CASSQTPGLAGLEQYF. DNA for the CDR3: TGTGCCAGCAGCCAAACACCGGGACTAGCGGGGCTAGAGCAGTACTTC.

The J gene is TRBJ2-5, the V gene TRBV6-1, with TRBD1 matching 9 bases. V lost 5 bases, J lost 5 bases, and 12 bases stayed unmatched. The germline gives CDR1 MNHNS, CDR2 SASEGT. The CDR3 consists of 16 residues. The CDR3 protein is CASSPSPGQGRETQYF. The CDR3 DNA is TGTGCCAGCAGTCCTTCCCCGGGACAGGGCCGGGAGACCCAGTACTTC.

This chain joins TRBV6-6 and TRBJ1-6, with no clear D. The CDR3 consists of 15 residues. From germline, CDR1 is MNHNY and CDR2 SVGAGI (reference sequence). V was pared by 4 bases and J by 15 bases, with 22 bases between. The CDR3 DNA follows: TGTGCCAGCAGTTCCTCACGTGGTGTCCTCCGGCTCCTCCACTTT. It specifies CASSSSRGVLRLLHF.

The chain employs TRBV7-6 and TRBJ2-1; a weak D match, TRBD2 (5 bases). Per the germline V gene, CDR1 is SGHVS and CDR2 is FNYEAQ. The CDR3 sequence is 13 residues long. V lost 5 bases to trimming and J lost 5 bases, with 10 bases between them. The CDR3 nucleotides read TGTGCCAGCAGCCCAGGAGGAAACAATGAGCAGTTCTTC. Translated, it gives CASSPGGNNEQFF.